Below, 25 T cell receptor beta chains from the same sample are listed, as sequenced in a study of CD8 T cells in Susac syndrome. Reverse transcription used about 0.45 to 1 ug RNA and random hexamers. Each CDR3 protein gets one entry after TCRdb re-called the immunoSEQ multiplex PCR reads with MiXCR. Among around 69,000 distinct CDR3 sequences listed, roughly 95% were seen once. Sequencing was performed on CD4+ T cells from PBMCs. The receptor source for this set is a human donor with multiple sclerosis.

The chain links TRBV6-5 to TRBJ1-5, with D possibly TRBD1 on 5 matching bases. CDR1 and CDR2 (germline): MNHEY, SVGAGI. The CDR3 spans 15 residues. Trimming removed 2 bases at V and 5 bases at J, with 13 bases between. The CDR3 nucleotides are TGTGCCAGCAGTTACAGCGGGACGGCTGATCAGCCCCAGCATTTT. It translates to CASSYSGTADQPQHF.

V gene TRBV2 combines with J gene TRBJ2-3; TRBD1 or TRBD2 may be the D gene (5 bases each). The length of the CDR3 is 14 residues. Germline CDR1 reads SNHLY; CDR2 reads FYNNEI. V was trimmed by 6 bases and J by 3 bases, leaving 13 bases between them. CDR3 bases: TGTGCCAGCAGCCGGGACCATCAAACAGATACGCAGTATTTT. Amino acids: CASSRDHQTDTQYF.

This chain uses TRBV7-9 with TRBJ2-1; 8 bases align to TRBD1. CDR1 is SEHNR, CDR2 FQNEAQ, per germline (reference sequence). The CDR3 contains 13 residues. Unmatched junction bases numbered 5, after V lost 5 bases and J lost 8 bases. CDR3 nucleotide sequence: TGTGCCAGCAGCCTAAACAGGGGGGATGAGCAGTTCTTC. It encodes CASSLNRGDEQFF.

V and J are TRBV3-1 and TRBJ2-7; D ambiguous. Trimming left V 2 bases short and J 3 bases short, with 5 bases between. Looked up from germline, CDR1 is LGHDT and CDR2 is YNNKEL (reference sequence). The CDR3 contains 12 residues. This CDR3 reads CASSQRDYEQYF. DNA of the CDR3: TGTGCCAGCAGCCAACGAGACTACGAGCAGTACTTC.

This clonotype came up once. The gene calls are TRBV20-1 and TRBJ2-7; 9 bases fit TRBD1. V trimming: 2 bases; J trimming: 6 bases; junction bases outside the gene matches: 8. There are 14 residues in the CDR3. Germline V CDR1 and CDR2: DFQATT, SNEGSKA (reference sequence). The CDR3 loop reads CSARKGTGIGEQYF. The CDR3 DNA sequence: TGCAGTGCTAGAAAAGGGACAGGGATTGGCGAGCAGTACTTC.

The rearrangement joins TRBV11-3 to TRBJ2-1; 9 bases are a match to TRBD1. This CDR3 spans 15 amino acids. Germline CDR1 and CDR2: SGHNT and YENEEA. V was pared by 5 bases and J by 5 bases, with 7 bases of the junction left unmatched. The CDR3 spells CASSTEGTGNNEQFF. The CDR3 DNA sequence: TGTGCCAGCAGCACGGAGGGGACAGGGAACAATGAGCAGTTCTTC.

The chain links TRBV5-6 to TRBJ2-7; 7 positions agree with TRBD1. The ends lost 1 base at V and 1 base at J; junction bases unmatched: 8. The germline V gene encodes CDR1 SGHDT and CDR2 YYEEEE. The CDR3 covers 16 residues. Written as DNA, the CDR3 is TGTGCCAGCAGCTTGTATCGAAGGGGGCAGTCCTACGAGCAGTACTTC. It translates to CASSLYRRGQSYEQYF.

On this clonotype itself: At one end the junction does not follow the germline gene, possibly because of a read error. The chain uses TRBV7-7 and TRBJ2-5; D is undetermined. The CDR3 has 13 amino acids. Germline assignment: CDR1 SSHAT and CDR2 FNYEAQ (reference sequence). Here the CDR3 reads CASSPRREETQYF. The CDR3 bases are TGTGCTAGCAGCCCGCGACGCGAAGAGACCCAGTACTTC.

The chain combines TRBV7-3 with TRBJ2-2, with 7 bases matching TRBD2. Germline V gene sequence: CDR1 SGHTA, CDR2 FQGTGA. The CDR3 runs 15 residues. V dropped 4 bases and J dropped 2; count of bases not matched to a gene: 4. CDR3 sequence (DNA): TGTGCCAGCAGCTCCTGGACTAGTAACACCGGGGAGCTGTTTTTT. It is translated as CASSSWTSNTGELFF.

The chain couples TRBV5-1 to TRBJ2-7, with D possibly called TRBD1 or TRBD2 (5 bases each). The CDR3 loop spans 19 amino acids. Between the trimmed V and J ends, which lost 3 bases and 3 bases, there was a span of 28 bases. Per germline, CDR1 SGHRS and CDR2 YFSETQ. The DNA of the CDR3 is TGCGCCAGCAGCTCACCGGGACGGCAGACCGTATTAGGGGACTACGAGCAGTACTTC. Its protein product is CASSSPGRQTVLGDYEQYF.

The CDR3 region is CASRDSYTGELFF. CDR3 sequence (DNA): TGTGCCAGCCGGGACAGCTACACCGGGGAGCTGTTTTTT. V is TRBV2 and J is TRBJ2-2, with 7 bases that match TRBD1. This CDR3 region has 13 residues. V lost 8 bases and J lost 3; bases outside the gene matches: 3. Germline loops: CDR1 SNHLY, CDR2 FYNNEI.

The J gene is TRBJ2-7, the V gene TRBV20-1; D might be TRBD2 (6 bases). Germline CDR1 and CDR2: DFQATT and SNEGSKA (reference sequence). The CDR3 totals 14 residues. Trimming removed 0 bases from V and 0 bases from J, with 9 bases in between. The CDR3 bases are TGCAGTGCTAGAGATCGGGAGAGCTCCTACGAGCAGTACTTC. Protein product: CSARDRESSYEQYF.

This chain links TRBV9 with TRBJ2-2; 11 positions agree with TRBD2. This CDR3 comprises 14 residues. J gave up 6 bases and V 4 bases, and 2 bases lay outside the gene matches. Germline V lookup: CDR1 SGDLS, CDR2 YYNGEE. This CDR3 is CASSTSGGSGELFF. The CDR3 DNA is TGTGCCAGCAGCACTAGCGGGGGCTCCGGGGAGCTGTTTTTT.

The chain couples TRBV4-1 to TRBJ2-3, with D hard to call. The CDR3 has 14 residues. The germline V and J ends were trimmed by 4 bases and 6 bases, with 14 bases remaining between them. The germline CDR1 and CDR2 sequences are MGHRA and YSYEKL. The CDR3 DNA sequence: TGCGCCAGCAGCCTAACGACGGGTGTCGATACGCAGTATTTT. Residues: CASSLTTGVDTQYF.

The chain has TRBV18 and TRBJ2-2; perhaps TRBD1 as D (5 bases). Between the trimmed V and J ends, which lost 3 bases and 6 bases, there was a span of 14 bases. The CDR3 is made up of 15 amino acids. Germline assignment: CDR1 KGHSH and CDR2 LQKENI. CDR3 nucleotides: TGTGCCAGCTCACCCGACAGACAGATCGCCGGGGAGCTGTTTTTT. Amino acid sequence: CASSPDRQIAGELFF.

The CDR3 region is CASSPGSSYGYTF. DNA for the CDR3: TGTGCCAGCAGCCCCGGGTCTTCTTATGGCTACACCTTC. The gene calls are TRBV12-3 or TRBV12-4 and TRBJ1-2, with D uncertain. V lost 6 bases and J lost 5, with 13 bases in between. The CDR3 contains 13 residues.

The genes are TRBV30 and TRBJ1-1; D gene uncertain. The CDR3 sequence is 12 residues long. Trimming removed 7 bases at V and 3 bases at J, with 12 bases between. Per germline, CDR1 GTSNPN and CDR2 SVGIG (reference sequence). CDR3 amino acids: CASFQYYTEAFF. The CDR3 bases are TGTGCCTCCTTCCAGTATTACACTGAAGCTTTCTTT. Combining the CDR3 with reference TRBV30 and TRBJ1-1 gives the whole variable domain SQTIHQWPATLVQPVGSPLSLECTVEGTSNPNLYWYRQAAGRGLQLLFYSVGIGQISSEVPQNLSASRPQDRQFILSSKKLLLSDSGFYLCASFQYYTEAFFGQGTRLTVV.

This clonotype appeared a single time. J is TRBJ1-5 and V is TRBV12-3 or TRBV12-4, with D maybe TRBD1 (6 bases). The CDR3 length is 16 residues. Between the trimmed V and J ends, which lost 5 bases and 2 bases, there was a span of 16 bases. The CDR3 DNA reads as TGTGCCAGCAGTCCTCAAGGGGGGATTGGCAATCAGCCCCAGCATTTT. This sequence encodes CASSPQGGIGNQPQHF.

This clonotype occurred once. The chain joins TRBV2 to TRBJ2-5, with D possibly being TRBD1 (6 bases). Germline V gene sequence: CDR1 SNHLY, CDR2 FYNNEI. The ends were cut back, 5 bases at V and 7 bases at J, with 11 bases in the middle. The CDR3 runs 12 residues. The CDR3 reads CASSWTQGTQYF. CDR3 nucleotides: TGTGCCAGCAGTTGGACACAGGGGACCCAGTACTTC.

Written as DNA, the CDR3 is TGTGCCAGCAGCCCAGTAGCGGAGGCCGGGGAGCTGTTTTTT. Encoded protein: CASSPVAEAGELFF. The rearrangement links TRBV3-1 to TRBJ2-2; a weak D match, TRBD2 (6 bases). The CDR3 length is 14 residues. Germline CDR1 is LGHDT and CDR2 is YNNKEL (reference sequence). Trimming pared 4 bases from V and 6 bases from J, leaving 12 bases between.

The chain is built from TRBV10-3 and TRBJ2-5; TRBD2 aligns across 11 bases. The germline CDR1 and CDR2 sequences are ENHRY and SYGVKD. The V segment lost 7 bases and the J segment 5 bases; nucleotides outside the gene matches: 9. The CDR3 sequence is 15 residues long. CDR3 residues: CAIIAGGPLCETQYF. The CDR3 coding sequence is TGTGCCATCATAGCGGGGGGGCCTCTGTGTGAGACCCAGTACTTC.

Only one count was recorded for this clonotype. The rearrangement uses TRBV13 and TRBJ2-7; 8 bases are a match to TRBD2. Germline V gene lookup returns CDR1 PRHDT and CDR2 FYEKMQ (reference sequence). V lost 4 bases and J lost 5; bases outside the gene matches: 16. The CDR3 consists of 17 residues. The CDR3 loop is CASSSTPSGAGGHEQYF. In DNA, the CDR3 is TGTGCCAGCAGCTCCACCCCCTCCGGTGCGGGGGGCCACGAGCAGTACTTC.

The J gene is TRBJ2-5, the V gene TRBV20-1; D is uncertain. V was cut by 0 bases and J by 4 bases, with 3 bases left in between. The CDR3 totals 11 residues. CDR1 DFQATT and CDR2 SNEGSKA come from the germline V gene (reference sequence). The CDR3 spells CSARESETQYF. CDR3 nucleotide sequence: TGCAGTGCTAGAGAGTCAGAGACCCAGTACTTC.

The V gene is TRBV28, the J gene TRBJ2-7, with TRBD1 identical over 10 bases. The CDR3 extends over 15 amino acids. Per germline, CDR1 MDHEN and CDR2 SYDVKM. J was trimmed by 6 bases and V by 6 bases; bases with no gene match: 11. In DNA, the CDR3 is TGTGCCAGCAGGGTTCTCCGGGACAGGGGCGGCGAGCAGTACTTC. It specifies CASRVLRDRGGEQYF. Based on the CDR3 plus reference TRBV28 and TRBJ2-7, the full variable domain is DVKVTQSSRYLVKRTGEKVFLECVQDMDHENMFWYRQDPGLGLRLIYFSYDVKMKEKGDIPEGYSVSREKKERFSLILESASTNQTSMYLCASRVLRDRGGEQYFGPGTRLTVT.

The chain joins TRBV4-2 to TRBJ2-3, with TRBD2 identical over 14 bases. The CDR3 has 22 residues. Germline trimming cut 0 bases from V and 2 bases from J; bases unmatched to any gene: 16. Germline V lookup: CDR1 LGHNA, CDR2 YNFKEQ. The CDR3 is CASSQDQSGTSGGRQSTDTQYF. CDR3 bases: TGTGCCAGCAGCCAAGATCAATCCGGGACTAGCGGGGGCCGGCAATCCACAGATACGCAGTATTTT.